This T cell receptor beta chain appears in the sequencing data of a study of OX40 agonist ivuxolimab in advanced cancers. Overall study context: Treatment of patients was with ivuxolimab, an agonistic anti-OX40 (CD134) antibody. Dose-escalation subjects each had hepatocellular carcinoma, melanoma, renal cell or head and neck cancer. Cohort: roughly 80% men, mean age approximately 66, aged about 23 to 79.

This table comes from immunoSEQ multiplex PCR, and its TCRdb copy is limited to in-frame clones, with some not included. This sample yields about 44,000 clones, of which 75% to 90% are seen a single time; 0.38% belongs to the top ten. The CDR3 totals 15 residues. V was shortened by 6 bases and J by 1 base, with 13 bases between the two germline ends. Germline assignment: CDR1 LNHDA and CDR2 SQIVND (reference sequence). As regards this clone: As yet, its antigen is unknown.

Findings of the study overall: At 0.1 to 3.0 mg/kg and by week 6, clonal expansion occurred in CD4+ and CD8+ blood T cells.

The sequence derives from an adult with an advanced solid tumor such as melanoma, head and neck, liver or kidney cancer. Specimen: CD4+ or CD8+ T cells sorted from blood, collected in a trial of the OX40 agonist ivuxolimab. The chain links TRBV19 to TRBJ1-5; no reliable D call. The CDR3 here is CASRALEGSNQPQHF. CDR3 bases: TGTGCCAGTAGGGCGCTGGAGGGCAGCAATCAGCCCCAGCATTTT.